Below are 15 T cell receptor beta chains sequenced from a single sample in a study of PD-L1 blockade in urothelial cancer. The sample's time point: peripheral blood 6 weeks after treatment start. TCRdb's table, derived via immunoSEQ multiplex PCR, lists solely in-frame clones and lacks some. The sample contains roughly 100,000 clones, less than 90% of which appear only once. This sample comprised PBMCs, obtained around atezolizumab (anti-PD-L1) treatment. The receptors were gathered from a man aged 65-85 years with urothelial cancer.

This chain links TRBV19 with TRBJ1-1, with 7 bases matching TRBD1. Germline CDR1 reads LNHDA; CDR2 reads SQIVND (reference sequence). V lost 7 bases to trimming and J lost 3 bases; unmatched junction nucleotides: 11. This CDR3 has 15 residues. The CDR3 DNA reads as TGTGCCAGTACTACTAGGACAGGAGCCTACACTGAAGCTTTCTTT. This codes for CASTTRTGAYTEAFF.

The chain carries TRBV5-1 and TRBJ2-1, with 7 bases identical to TRBD1. V shed 1 base, J shed 3 bases, and the junction held 4 bases outside the gene matches. This CDR3 region has 15 residues. From germline, CDR1 is SGHRS and CDR2 YFSETQ. CDR3 sequence: CASSLQQGYYNEQFF. CDR3 nucleotides: TGCGCCAGCAGCTTGCAACAGGGGTACTACAATGAGCAGTTCTTC. Variable domain in full (rest from reference TRBV5-1 and TRBJ2-1): KAGVTQTPRYLIKTRGQQVTLSCSPISGHRSVSWYQQTPGQGLQFLFEYFSETQRNKGNFPGRFSGRQFSNSRSEMNVSTLELGDSALYLCASSLQQGYYNEQFFGPGTRLTVL.

This rearrangement joins TRBV7-9 to TRBJ1-3; no clear D gene. The CDR3 is 13 residues long. The ends were cut back, 5 bases at V and 4 bases at J, with 9 bases in the middle. Germline lookup yields CDR1 SEHNR and CDR2 FQNEAQ (reference sequence). CDR3 DNA: TGTGCCAGCAGCACTCGGGGAGGAAACACCATATATTTT. Protein: CASSTRGGNTIYF.

V gene TRBV6-1 combines with J gene TRBJ2-2, with TRBD2 as a possible D gene (5 bases). Germline lookup yields CDR1 MNHNS and CDR2 SASEGT. The CDR3 contains 13 residues. The V and J ends lost 1 base and 5 bases respectively, with 5 bases between them. The CDR3 reads CASSEGRTGELFF. In nucleotides, the CDR3 is TGTGCCAGCAGTGAAGGGAGGACCGGGGAGCTGTTTTTT.

This chain connects TRBV7-9 to TRBJ1-1; D unresolved. The CDR3 spans 15 residues. V shed 1 base and J shed 2 bases, with 11 bases lying between them. CDR1 SEHNR and CDR2 FQNEAQ come from the germline V gene (reference sequence). The CDR3 region has the DNA TGTGCCAGCAGCTTAGGTCCGAGTTCAAACACTGAAGCTTTCTTT. It is translated as CASSLGPSSNTEAFF.

Written as DNA, the CDR3 is TGTGCCAGCAGTTACCTACGACAGGACACCGGGGAGCTGTTTTTT. Its protein is CASSYLRQDTGELFF. This chain uses TRBV6-5 with TRBJ2-2; weak D call: TRBD1 (6 bases). CDR1 MNHEY and CDR2 SVGAGI come from the germline V gene. Trimming shortened V by 2 bases and J by 3 bases, and 10 bases separated the two germline ends. This CDR3 is 15 amino acids long.

This clone was recorded a few times. The chain combines TRBV11-2 with TRBJ1-1; no clear D. CDR1 is SGHAT, CDR2 FQNNGV, per germline. Trimming removed 1 base at V and 3 bases at J, with 6 bases between. The CDR3 runs to 13 residues. CDR3 nucleotides: TGTGCCAGCAGCTTAGCACTGTACACTGAAGCTTTCTTT. Translating gives CASSLALYTEAFF.

Points on this clone: An end of the junction does not agree with germline; a read error may underlie this. The chain links TRBV7-7 to TRBJ2-6, with 8 bases fitting TRBD2. The germline gives CDR1 SSHAT, CDR2 FNYEAQ (reference sequence). This CDR3 spans 15 amino acids. CDR3 loop: CASSSGLAGANVLTF. CDR3 coding DNA: TGTGCTAGCAGCTCGGGACTAGCTGGGGCCAACGTCCTGACTTTC.

The rearrangement uses TRBV6-4 and TRBJ2-1; the D gene is possibly TRBD1 (5 bases). The CDR3 runs to 17 residues. Germline loops: CDR1 MRHNA, CDR2 SNTAGT. Trimming cost V 2 bases and J 2 bases, with 16 bases left between them. The chain's CDR3 is CASSDTSKGMPYNEQFF. DNA for the CDR3: TGTGCCAGCAGTGACACTTCGAAGGGGATGCCCTACAATGAGCAGTTCTTC.

The CDR3 coding sequence is TGTGCCAGCAGCTTGGAGCAGGGAAGTAGCACAGATACGCAGTATTTT. Its translation is CASSLEQGSSTDTQYF. This sequence joins TRBV5-4 and TRBJ2-3, with a tentative D call TRBD1 (5 bases). V was clipped by 0 bases and J by 0 bases, with 11 bases between them. The germline V gene encodes CDR1 SGHNT and CDR2 YYREEE (reference sequence). This CDR3 contains 16 residues.

The rearrangement links TRBV25-1 to TRBJ1-5; no firm D call. V lost 4 bases to trimming and J lost 3 bases, with 16 bases between them. Germline V gene sequence: CDR1 MGHDK, CDR2 SYGVNS. The CDR3 covers 16 residues. CDR3 in amino acids: CASSALGVADNQPQHF. For the CDR3, the DNA is TGTGCCAGCAGTGCGTTGGGAGTGGCAGACAATCAGCCCCAGCATTTT.

V gene TRBV7-3 combines with J gene TRBJ2-2; 8 nucleotides align to TRBD2. The J segment lost 3 bases and the V segment lost 2 bases, leaving 14 bases of the junction unmatched. Germline CDR1 reads SGHTA; CDR2 reads FQGTGA. The CDR3 contains 19 residues. Here the CDR3 reads CASSLGLAGYEGDTGELFF. CDR3 DNA sequence: TGTGCCAGCAGCTTAGGTCTAGCGGGCTACGAGGGGGACACCGGGGAGCTGTTTTTT.

V gene TRBV7-9 combines with J gene TRBJ1-2, with D maybe TRBD1 (5 bases). The length of the CDR3 is 13 residues. The ends were cut back, 2 bases at V and 8 bases at J, with 12 bases in the middle. Germline V gene sequence: CDR1 SEHNR, CDR2 FQNEAQ (reference sequence). This CDR3 reads CASSLRAGEGYTF. CDR3 in DNA: TGTGCCAGCAGCTTACGGGCGGGGGAAGGCTACACCTTC.

Here the CDR3 DNA reads TGCGCCAGCAGCTTGGGACAGGGTCCTGAAGCTTTCTTT. This translates into CASSLGQGPEAFF. The chain carries TRBV5-1 and TRBJ1-1; TRBD1 agrees at 7 bases. J gave up 6 bases and V 0 bases, and 2 bases lay outside the gene matches. Germline V gene data show CDR1 as SGHRS and CDR2 as YFSETQ. The CDR3 extends over 13 amino acids.

The chain recombines TRBV19 with TRBJ1-2, with TRBD1 identical over 9 bases. Germline assignment: CDR1 LNHDA and CDR2 SQIVND (reference sequence). CDR3 length: 14 residues. Unmatched junction bases numbered 11, after V lost 6 bases and J lost 9 bases. CDR3 nucleotide sequence: TGTGCCAGTAGCCCGGACAGGGGACTATACCGCTACACCTTC. Its translation is CASSPDRGLYRYTF.